This TCR beta chain emerged from a study of T cells in Graves' hyperthyroidism and ophthalmopathy. This clonotype was observed many times. This CDR3 contains 15 residues. The germline V gene has CDR1 MNHEY and CDR2 SVGEGT. Trimming removed 5 bases from V and 6 bases from J, with 17 bases in between. Newly diagnosed patients aged 18 to 65 had hyperthyroidism of under 2 months' duration. It was RNA transcripts that yielded the amplified TCR beta CDR3 regions. In the first-round RT-PCR of the TCR CDR3, the HTBI primer set was used. From the multiplex PCR reads, TCRdb called clonotypes with MiXCR, one entry per CDR3 protein. Of roughly 170,000 distinct CDR3 sequences in the sample, over 15% were seen once.

Sequencing was performed on blood. The chain joins TRBV6-2 or TRBV6-3 to TRBJ1-5, with D unclear. The receptor's source is a woman between 50 and 59 years old with Graves' hyperthyroidism. CDR3 protein: CASSPRGYGSQPQHF. DNA of the CDR3: TGTGCCAGCAGTCCTCGTGGATACGGTTCTCAGCCCCAGCATTTT.